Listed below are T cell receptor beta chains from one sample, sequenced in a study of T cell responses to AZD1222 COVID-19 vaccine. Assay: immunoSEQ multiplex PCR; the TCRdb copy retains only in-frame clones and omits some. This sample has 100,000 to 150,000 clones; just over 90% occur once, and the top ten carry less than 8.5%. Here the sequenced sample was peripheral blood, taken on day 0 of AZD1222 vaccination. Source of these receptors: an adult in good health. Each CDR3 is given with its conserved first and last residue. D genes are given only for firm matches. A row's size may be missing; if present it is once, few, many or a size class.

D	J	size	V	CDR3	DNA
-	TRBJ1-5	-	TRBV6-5	CASGQGYQPQHF	TGTGCCAGCGGGCAAGGGTATCAGCCCCAGCATTTT
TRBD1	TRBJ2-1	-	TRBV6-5	CASSSGGGEQFF	TGTGCCAGCAGTTCAGGGGGCGGGGAGCAGTTCTTC
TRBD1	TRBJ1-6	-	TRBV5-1	CASSLGTGDSPLHF	TGCGCCAGCAGCTTGGGGACAGGGGATTCACCCCTCCACTTT
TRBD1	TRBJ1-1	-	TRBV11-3	CASSFNRGTEAFF	TGTGCCAGCAGCTTCAACAGGGGTACTGAAGCTTTCTTT
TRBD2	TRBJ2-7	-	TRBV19	CASSNSGGLSYEQYF	TGTGCCAGTAGTAATAGCGGGGGGCTATCCTACGAGCAGTACTTC
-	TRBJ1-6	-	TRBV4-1	CASSQDRTQGTSPLHF	TGCGCCAGCAGCCAAGATCGGACGCAGGGAACTTCACCCCTCCACTTT
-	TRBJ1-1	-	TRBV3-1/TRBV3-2	CASSTPNGMNTEAFF	TGTGCCAGCAGCACCCCCAACGGGATGAACACTGAAGCTTTCTTT
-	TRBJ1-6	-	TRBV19	CASSIAGRRNSPLHF	TGTGCCAGTAGTATAGCCGGCAGGCGCAATTCACCCCTCCACTTT
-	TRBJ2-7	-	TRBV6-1	CASSDFLVRITGQYF	TGTGCCAGCAGTGATTTTTTGGTCCGGATAACCGGTCAGTACTTC
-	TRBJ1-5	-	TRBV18	CASSPTGLDDQPQHF	TGTGCCAGCTCACCGACAGGTCTCGACGATCAGCCCCAGCATTTT
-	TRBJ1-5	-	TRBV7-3	CASSPGGEKKTDQAGQPQHF	TGTGCCAGCAGCCCCGGGGGGGAGAAAAAGACCGATCAGGCGGGCCAGCCCCAGCATTTT
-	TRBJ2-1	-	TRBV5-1	CASSMAGAWNNEQFF	TGCGCCAGCAGCATGGCGGGGGCGTGGAACAATGAGCAGTTCTTC
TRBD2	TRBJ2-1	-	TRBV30	CAWSVRGGLSNEQFF	TGTGCCTGGAGTGTTCGGGGGGGCCTCTCCAATGAGCAGTTCTTC
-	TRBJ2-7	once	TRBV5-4	CASSPVPGPYEQYF	TGTGCCAGCAGCCCCGTGCCCGGGCCCTACGAGCAGTACTTC
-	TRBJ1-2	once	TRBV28	CASSQRGVYGYTF	TGTGCCAGCAGCCAGAGGGGTGTCTATGGCTACACCTTC
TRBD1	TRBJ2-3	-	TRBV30	CAWDRTGDVADTQYF	TGTGCCTGGGACAGGACAGGGGATGTCGCAGATACGCAGTATTTT
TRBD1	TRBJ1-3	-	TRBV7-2	CASSLVPGGIGNTIYF	TGTGCCAGCAGCTTAGTACCAGGGGGCATAGGAAACACCATATATTTT
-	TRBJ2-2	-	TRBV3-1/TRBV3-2	CASSALSTGASAGELFF	TGTGCCAGCAGCGCCTTATCGACGGGGGCTAGCGCCGGGGAGCTGTTTTTT
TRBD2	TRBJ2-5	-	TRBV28	CARSLGRGGRIGTQYF	TGTGCCCGCAGTTTGGGGCGGGGGGGCCGGATAGGGACCCAGTACTTC
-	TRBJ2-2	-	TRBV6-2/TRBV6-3	CASSSTGTGELFF	TGTGCCAGCAGTTCCACAGGGACCGGGGAGCTGTTTTTT
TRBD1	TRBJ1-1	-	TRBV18	CASSRAGGTEAFF	TGTGCCAGCTCACGGGCAGGGGGAACTGAAGCTTTCTTT
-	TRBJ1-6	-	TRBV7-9	CASSLNDNNSPLHF	TGTGCCAGCAGCTTAAACGACAATAATTCACCCCTCCACTTT
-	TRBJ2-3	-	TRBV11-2	CASSYGESTDTQYF	TGTGCCAGCAGCTACGGGGAGAGCACAGATACGCAGTATTTT
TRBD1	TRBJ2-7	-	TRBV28	CASSPTSRQGAYEQYF	TGTGCCAGCAGTCCTACCTCCAGACAGGGGGCCTACGAGCAGTACTTC
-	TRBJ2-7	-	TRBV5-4	CASSLPRDEQYF	TGTGCCAGCAGCCTACCGCGGGACGAGCAGTACTTC
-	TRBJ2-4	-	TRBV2	CASQPDPAVIQYF	TGTGCCAGTCAGCCGGACCCTGCTGTCATTCAGTACTTC
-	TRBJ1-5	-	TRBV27	CASSSIGGYNQPQHF	TGTGCCAGCAGTTCCATAGGAGGATACAATCAGCCCCAGCATTTT
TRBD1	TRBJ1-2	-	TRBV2	CASRERTGGLYGYTF	TGTGCCAGCAGAGAGCGGACAGGGGGCCTCTATGGCTACACCTTC
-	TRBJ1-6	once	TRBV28	CASSSWAGHSYNSPLHF	TGTGCCAGCAGTTCTTGGGCAGGGCATTCCTATAATTCACCCCTCCACTTT
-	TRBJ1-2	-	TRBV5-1	CASSPIPGTYGYTF	TGCGCCAGCAGCCCTATACCGGGTACCTATGGCTACACCTTC
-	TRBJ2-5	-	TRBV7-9	CASSLGAQETQYF	TGTGCCAGCAGCTTAGGGGCACAAGAGACCCAGTACTTC
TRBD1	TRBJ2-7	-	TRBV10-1	CASSESRDRAYEQYF	TGCGCCAGCAGCGAAAGCCGGGACAGGGCCTACGAGCAGTACTTC
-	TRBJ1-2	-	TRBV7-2	CASRDSNYGYTF	TGTGCCAGCAGGGACAGCAACTATGGCTACACCTTC
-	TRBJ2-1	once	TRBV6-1	CASSESWGSHNEQFF	TGTGCCAGCAGTGAAAGTTGGGGGAGCCACAATGAGCAGTTCTTC
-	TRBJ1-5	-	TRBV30	CAYELGSNQPQHF	TGTGCCTACGAATTGGGTAGCAATCAGCCCCAGCATTTT
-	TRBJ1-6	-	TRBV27	CASSLSNSPLHF	TGTGCCAGCAGTTTAAGTAATTCACCCCTCCACTTT
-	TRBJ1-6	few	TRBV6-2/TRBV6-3	CASSYSEENSPLHF	TGTGCCAGCAGTTACTCGGAGGAGAATTCACCCCTCCACTTT
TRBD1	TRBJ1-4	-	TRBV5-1	CASSLRDRAEKLFF	TGCGCCAGCAGCTTGAGGGACAGGGCTGAAAAACTGTTTTTT
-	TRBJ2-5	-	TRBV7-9	CASSPTGSPQETQYF	TGTGCCAGCAGTCCTACAGGGTCTCCCCAAGAGACCCAGTACTTC
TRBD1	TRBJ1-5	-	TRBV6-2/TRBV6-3	CASSSGQDYQPQHF	TGTGCCAGCAGTTCGGGACAGGATTATCAGCCCCAGCATTTT
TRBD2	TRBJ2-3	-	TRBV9	CASSGVPAGGRDTQYF	TGTGCCAGCAGCGGCGTCCCAGCGGGGGGGCGGGATACGCAGTATTTT
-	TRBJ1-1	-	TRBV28	CASSRSRTPTEAFF	TGTGCCAGCAGTCGCTCCAGGACCCCCACTGAAGCTTTCTTT
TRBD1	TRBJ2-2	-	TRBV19	CASSIGTGIAGELFF	TGTGCCAGTAGTATCGGGACAGGGATTGCCGGGGAGCTGTTTTTT
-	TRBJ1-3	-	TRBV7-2	CASSAQGNTIYF	TGTGCCAGCAGCGCACAGGGAAACACCATATATTTT
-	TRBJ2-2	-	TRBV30	CAWSADGSTGELFF	TGTGCCTGGAGTGCAGATGGGAGCACCGGGGAGCTGTTTTTT
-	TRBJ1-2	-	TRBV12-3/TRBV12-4	CASSLAGVYGYTF	TGTGCCAGCAGTTTGGCGGGGGTCTATGGCTACACCTTC
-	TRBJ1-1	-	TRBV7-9	CASSPGVTDEAFF	TGTGCCAGCAGCCCAGGAGTTACGGATGAAGCTTTCTTT
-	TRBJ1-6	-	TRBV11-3	CASSPDSASPLHF	TGTGCCAGCAGCCCCGACAGTGCTTCACCCCTCCACTTT